This T cell receptor beta chain was obtained from a study of OX40 agonist ivuxolimab in advanced cancers. Study background: Dose-escalation cases comprised hepatocellular carcinoma, melanoma, renal cell or head and neck cancer. Mean age approximately 59 years, range 23 to 79; about 81% male.

Sequencing was performed with immunoSEQ multiplex PCR; in TCRdb, only in-frame clones are kept and a portion is missing. The sample lists tens of thousands of clones, around four fifths seen once, with roughly 9.8% in the top ten. The material sequenced was CD4+ or CD8+ T cells sorted from blood, taken in a trial of the OX40 agonist ivuxolimab. This TCR derives from an adult with an advanced solid tumor such as melanoma, head and neck, liver or kidney cancer.

The CDR3 region is CAIRDREEGTEAFF. In nucleotides, the CDR3 is TGTGCCATCAGGGACAGGGAGGAGGGCACTGAAGCTTTCTTT. The rearrangement joins TRBV10-3 to TRBJ1-1; 8 bases align to TRBD1. V shed 6 bases and J 4 bases; nucleotides not matched to a gene: 7. This CDR3 has 14 residues. In germline, CDR1 is ENHRY, CDR2 SYGVKD.